This T cell receptor beta chain was recorded in a study of blood T cells in healthy people across ages. V shed 4 bases and J shed 3 bases, with 25 bases lying between them. The CDR3 extends over 20 amino acids. Primers used in a second PCR of about 6 to 11 cycles were a sample-barcoded 5' primer and a J-beta primer mix. Carrying 12 random nucleotides, a template-switch adaptor labeled each individual cDNA molecule. A minimum of 3 million CDR3-containing paired-end reads was obtained for each sample. TCRdb called the 5' RACE reads again in MiXCR, with one record for every CDR3 protein. Of about 630,000 distinct CDR3 sequences in the sample, approximately 21% were seen once. In this sample, this clonotype turned up a few times.

This sequence joins TRBV12-3 or TRBV12-4 and TRBJ2-6; the D gene is possibly TRBD1 (7 bases). The clonotype comes from an older man in good health. The sequencing input was blood. CDR3 nucleotide sequence: TGTGCCAGCAGTTCCCCAAACGGAGGGACAGAACTTTTTGGGGCCAACGTCCTGACTTTC. Protein sequence: CASSSPNGGTELFGANVLTF.